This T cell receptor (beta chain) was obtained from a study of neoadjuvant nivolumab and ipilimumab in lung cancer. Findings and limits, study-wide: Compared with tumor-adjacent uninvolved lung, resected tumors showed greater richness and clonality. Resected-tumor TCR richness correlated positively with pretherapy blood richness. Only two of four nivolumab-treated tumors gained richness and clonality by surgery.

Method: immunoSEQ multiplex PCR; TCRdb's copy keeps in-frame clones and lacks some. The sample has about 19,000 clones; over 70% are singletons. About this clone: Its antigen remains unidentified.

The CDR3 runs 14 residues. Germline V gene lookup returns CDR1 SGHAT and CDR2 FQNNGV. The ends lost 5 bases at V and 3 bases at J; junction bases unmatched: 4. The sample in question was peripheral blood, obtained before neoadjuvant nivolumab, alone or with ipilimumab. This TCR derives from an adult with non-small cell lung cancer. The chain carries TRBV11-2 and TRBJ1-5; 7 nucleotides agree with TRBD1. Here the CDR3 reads CASSPGGANQPQHF. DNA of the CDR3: TGTGCCAGCAGCCCAGGGGGGGCCAATCAGCCCCAGCATTTT.